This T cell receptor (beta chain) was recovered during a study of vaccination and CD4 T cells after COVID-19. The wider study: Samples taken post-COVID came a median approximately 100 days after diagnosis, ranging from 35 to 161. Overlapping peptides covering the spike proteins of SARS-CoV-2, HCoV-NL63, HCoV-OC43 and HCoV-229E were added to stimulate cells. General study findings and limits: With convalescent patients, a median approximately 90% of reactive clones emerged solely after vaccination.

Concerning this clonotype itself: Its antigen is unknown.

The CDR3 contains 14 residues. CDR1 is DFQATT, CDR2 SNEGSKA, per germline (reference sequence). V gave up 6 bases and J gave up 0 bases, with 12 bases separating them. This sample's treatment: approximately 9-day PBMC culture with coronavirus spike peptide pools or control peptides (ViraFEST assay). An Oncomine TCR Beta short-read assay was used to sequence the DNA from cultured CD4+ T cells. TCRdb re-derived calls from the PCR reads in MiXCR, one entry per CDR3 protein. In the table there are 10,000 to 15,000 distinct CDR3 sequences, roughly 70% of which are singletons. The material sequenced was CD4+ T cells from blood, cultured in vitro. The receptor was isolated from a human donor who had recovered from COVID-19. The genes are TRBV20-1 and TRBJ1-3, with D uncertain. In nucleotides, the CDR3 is TGCAGTGCAACGGCGCAGAGCTCTGGAAACACCATATATTTT. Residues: CSATAQSSGNTIYF.